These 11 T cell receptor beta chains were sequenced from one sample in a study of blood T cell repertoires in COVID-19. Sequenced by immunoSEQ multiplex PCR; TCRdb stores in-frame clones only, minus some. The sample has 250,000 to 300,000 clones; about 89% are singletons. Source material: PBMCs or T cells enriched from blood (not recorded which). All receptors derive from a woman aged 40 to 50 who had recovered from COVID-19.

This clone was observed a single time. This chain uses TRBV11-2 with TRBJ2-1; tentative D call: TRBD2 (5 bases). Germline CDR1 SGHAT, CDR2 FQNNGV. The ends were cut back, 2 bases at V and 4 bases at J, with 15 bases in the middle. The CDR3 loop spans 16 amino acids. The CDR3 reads CASSLPGLRLYNEQFF. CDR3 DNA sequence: TGTGCCAGCAGCTTACCAGGACTTCGCCTGTACAATGAGCAGTTCTTC.

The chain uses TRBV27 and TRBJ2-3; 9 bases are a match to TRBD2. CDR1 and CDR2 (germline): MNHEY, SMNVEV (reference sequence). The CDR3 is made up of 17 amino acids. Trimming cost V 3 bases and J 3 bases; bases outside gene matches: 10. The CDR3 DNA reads TGTGCCAGCAGTTTGGGACGAACTAGCGGGTTGACAGATACGCAGTATTTT. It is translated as CASSLGRTSGLTDTQYF.

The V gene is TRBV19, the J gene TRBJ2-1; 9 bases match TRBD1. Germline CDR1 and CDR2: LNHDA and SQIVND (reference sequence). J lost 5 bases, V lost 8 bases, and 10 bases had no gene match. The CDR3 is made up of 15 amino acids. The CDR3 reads CASDAGTGRNNEQFF. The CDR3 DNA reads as TGTGCCAGTGACGCCGGGACAGGGCGGAACAATGAGCAGTTCTTC.

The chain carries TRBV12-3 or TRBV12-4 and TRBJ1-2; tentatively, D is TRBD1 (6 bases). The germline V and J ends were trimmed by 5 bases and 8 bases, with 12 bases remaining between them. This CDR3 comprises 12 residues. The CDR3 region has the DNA TGTGCCAGCAGTATACAGGGTATGGGCTACACCTTC. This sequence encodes CASSIQGMGYTF.

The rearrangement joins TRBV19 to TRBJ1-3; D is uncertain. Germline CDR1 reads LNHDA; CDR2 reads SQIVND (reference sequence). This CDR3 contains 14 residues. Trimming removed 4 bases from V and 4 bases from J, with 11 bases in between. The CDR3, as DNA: TGTGCCAGTAGTACCCGGGGTGGAGGAAACACCATATATTTT. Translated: CASSTRGGGNTIYF.

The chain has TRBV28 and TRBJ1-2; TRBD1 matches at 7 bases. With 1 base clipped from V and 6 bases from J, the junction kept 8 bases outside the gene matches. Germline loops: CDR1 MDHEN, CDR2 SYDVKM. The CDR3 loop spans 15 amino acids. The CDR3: CASSLSTGEGNGYTF. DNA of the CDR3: TGTGCCAGCAGTTTATCAACAGGGGAAGGAAATGGCTACACCTTC.

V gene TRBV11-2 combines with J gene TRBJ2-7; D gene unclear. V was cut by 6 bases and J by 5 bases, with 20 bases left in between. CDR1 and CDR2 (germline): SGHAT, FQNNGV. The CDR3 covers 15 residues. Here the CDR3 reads CASRPLTQAQDEQYF. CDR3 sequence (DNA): TGTGCCAGCAGACCTCTTACCCAGGCCCAGGACGAGCAGTACTTC.

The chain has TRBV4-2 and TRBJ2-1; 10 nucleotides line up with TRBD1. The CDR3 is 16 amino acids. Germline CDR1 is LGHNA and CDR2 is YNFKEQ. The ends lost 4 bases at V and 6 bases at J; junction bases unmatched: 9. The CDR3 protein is CASSRGDRGGSNEQFF. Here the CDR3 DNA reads TGTGCCAGCAGCCGGGGGGACAGGGGAGGGAGCAATGAGCAGTTCTTC.

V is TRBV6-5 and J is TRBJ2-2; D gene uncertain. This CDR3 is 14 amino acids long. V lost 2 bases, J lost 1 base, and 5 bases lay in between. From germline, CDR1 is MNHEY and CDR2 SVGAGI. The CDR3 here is CASSYILNTGELFF. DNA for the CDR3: TGTGCCAGCAGTTACATACTGAACACCGGGGAGCTGTTTTTT.

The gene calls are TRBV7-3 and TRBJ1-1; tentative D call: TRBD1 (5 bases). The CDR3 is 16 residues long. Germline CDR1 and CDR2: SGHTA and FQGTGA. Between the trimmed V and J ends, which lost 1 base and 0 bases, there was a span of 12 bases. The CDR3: CASSLSGQSLNTEAFF. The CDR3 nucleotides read TGTGCCAGCAGCTTAAGCGGACAAAGCTTGAACACTGAAGCTTTCTTT.

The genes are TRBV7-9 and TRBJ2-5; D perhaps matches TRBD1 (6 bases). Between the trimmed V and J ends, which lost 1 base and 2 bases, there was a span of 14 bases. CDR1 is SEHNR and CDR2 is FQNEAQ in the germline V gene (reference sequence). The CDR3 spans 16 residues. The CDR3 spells CASSLELGRGQETQYF. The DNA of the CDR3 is TGTGCCAGCAGCTTAGAGTTGGGCAGGGGACAAGAGACCCAGTACTTC.